This T cell receptor (beta chain) was sequenced in a study of PD-1 blockade in mismatch repair-deficient tumors. Generated by immunoSEQ multiplex PCR, the TCRdb table keeps only in-frame clones and is missing some. The repertoire consists of about 38,000 clones, with about four fifths occurring once and the leading ten covering approximately 22%. This receptor was identified in an adult with mismatch repair-deficient cancer. The sequencing used peripheral blood, collected 4 weeks after starting pembrolizumab.

CDR3 region: CASSLPVPNTGELFF. The CDR3 DNA reads as TGCGCCAGCAGCTTGCCTGTTCCCAACACCGGGGAGCTGTTTTTT. V usage is TRBV5-1 and J usage is TRBJ2-2; D uncertain. This CDR3 region has 15 residues. Trimming shortened V by 1 base and J by 2 bases, and 9 bases separated the two germline ends. In germline, CDR1 is SGHRS, CDR2 YFSETQ.